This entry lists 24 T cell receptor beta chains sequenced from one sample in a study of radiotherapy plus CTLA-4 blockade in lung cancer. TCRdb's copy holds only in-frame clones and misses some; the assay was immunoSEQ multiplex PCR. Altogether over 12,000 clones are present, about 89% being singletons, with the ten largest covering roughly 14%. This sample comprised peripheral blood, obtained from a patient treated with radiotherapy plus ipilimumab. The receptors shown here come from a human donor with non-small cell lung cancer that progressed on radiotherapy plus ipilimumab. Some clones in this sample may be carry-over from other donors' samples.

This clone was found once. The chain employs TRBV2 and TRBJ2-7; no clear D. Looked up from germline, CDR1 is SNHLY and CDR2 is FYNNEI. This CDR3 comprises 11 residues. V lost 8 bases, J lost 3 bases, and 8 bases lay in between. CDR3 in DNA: TGTGCCAGCGGCAGGATCTACGAGCAGTACTTC. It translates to CASGRIYEQYF. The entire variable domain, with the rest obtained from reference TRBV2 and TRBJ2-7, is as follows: EPEVTQTPSHQVTQMGQEVILRCVPISNHLYFYWYRQILGQKVEFLVSFYNNEISEKSEIFDDQFSVERPDGSNFTLKIRSTKLEDSAMYFCASGRIYEQYFGPGTRLTVT.

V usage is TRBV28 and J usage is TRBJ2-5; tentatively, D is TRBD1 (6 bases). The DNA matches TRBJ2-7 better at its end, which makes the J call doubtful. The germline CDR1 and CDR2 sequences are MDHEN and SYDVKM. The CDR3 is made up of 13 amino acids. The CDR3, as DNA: TGTGCCAGCAGTTCAGGACAGAACTACGAGCAGTACTTC. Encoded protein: CASSSGQNYEQYF.

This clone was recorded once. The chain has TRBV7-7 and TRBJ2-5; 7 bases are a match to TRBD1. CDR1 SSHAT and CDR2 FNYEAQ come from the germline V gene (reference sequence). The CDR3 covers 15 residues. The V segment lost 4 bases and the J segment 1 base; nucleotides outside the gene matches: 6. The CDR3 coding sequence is TGTGCCAGCAGCTCCTTGAGGGGGCCCCAAGAGACCCAGTACTTC. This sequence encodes CASSSLRGPQETQYF.

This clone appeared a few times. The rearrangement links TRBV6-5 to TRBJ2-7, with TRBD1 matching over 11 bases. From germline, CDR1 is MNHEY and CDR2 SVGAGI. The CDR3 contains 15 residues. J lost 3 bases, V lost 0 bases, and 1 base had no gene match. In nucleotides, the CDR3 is TGTGCCAGCAGTTACTCCGGGACAGGGGGCTACGAGCAGTACTTC. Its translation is CASSYSGTGGYEQYF.

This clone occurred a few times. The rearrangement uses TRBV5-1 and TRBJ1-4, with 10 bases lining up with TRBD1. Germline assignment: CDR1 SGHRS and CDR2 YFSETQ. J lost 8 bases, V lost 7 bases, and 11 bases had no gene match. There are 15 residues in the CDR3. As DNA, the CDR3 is TGCGCCAGCGCTCAGGTCGGGACAGGGGAAGAAAAACTGTTTTTT. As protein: CASAQVGTGEEKLFF.

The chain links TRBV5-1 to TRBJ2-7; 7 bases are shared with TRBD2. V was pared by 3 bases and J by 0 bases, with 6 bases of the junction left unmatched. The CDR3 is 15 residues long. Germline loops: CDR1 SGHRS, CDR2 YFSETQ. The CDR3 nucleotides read TGCGCCAGCAGCTCCATAGCGGGCGTCTCCTACGAGCAGTACTTC. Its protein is CASSSIAGVSYEQYF.

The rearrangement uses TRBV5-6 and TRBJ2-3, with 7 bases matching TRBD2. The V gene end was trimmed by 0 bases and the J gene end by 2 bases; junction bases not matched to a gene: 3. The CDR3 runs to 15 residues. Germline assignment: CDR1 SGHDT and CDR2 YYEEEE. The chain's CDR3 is CASSLAGGITDTQYF. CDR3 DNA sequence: TGTGCCAGCAGCTTGGCCGGGGGGATCACAGATACGCAGTATTTT.

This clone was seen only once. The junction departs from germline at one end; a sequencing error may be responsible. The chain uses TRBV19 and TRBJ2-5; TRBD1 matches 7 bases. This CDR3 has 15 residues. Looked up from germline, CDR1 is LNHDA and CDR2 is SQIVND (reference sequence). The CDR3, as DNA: TGTGCCAGTAGTCCCGGGACAGTGCCACAAGAGGCCCAGTACTTC. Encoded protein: CASSPGTVPQEAQYF. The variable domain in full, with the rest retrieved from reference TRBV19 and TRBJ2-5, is DGGITQSPKYLFRKEGQNVTLSCEQNLNHDAMYWYRQDPGQGLRLIYYSQIVNDFQKGDIAEGYSVSREKKESFPLTVTSAQKNPTAFYLCASSPGTVPQEAQYFGPGTRLLVL.

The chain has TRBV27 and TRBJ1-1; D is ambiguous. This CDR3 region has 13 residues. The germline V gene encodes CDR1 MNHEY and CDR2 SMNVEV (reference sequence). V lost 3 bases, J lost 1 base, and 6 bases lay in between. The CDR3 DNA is TGTGCCAGCAGTTTTGTCCGGAACACTGAAGCTTTCTTT. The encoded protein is CASSFVRNTEAFF.

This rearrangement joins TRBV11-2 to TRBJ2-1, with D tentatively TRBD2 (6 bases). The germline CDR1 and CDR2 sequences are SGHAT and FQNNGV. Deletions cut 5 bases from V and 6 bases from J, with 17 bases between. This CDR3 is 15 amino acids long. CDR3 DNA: TGTGCCAGCAGCCCCTTGGGGGGAGGTATCAATGAGCAGTTCTTC. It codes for CASSPLGGGINEQFF.

In DNA form, the CDR3 reads TGTGCCAGCAGCCCTCAGGGGACCACAGATACGCAGTATTTT. Encoded protein: CASSPQGTTDTQYF. The chain has TRBV7-9 and TRBJ2-3; D might be TRBD1 (6 bases). This CDR3 contains 14 residues. Trimming stripped 5 bases from V and 2 bases from J, with 11 bases between. Germline lookup yields CDR1 SEHNR and CDR2 FQNEAQ (reference sequence).

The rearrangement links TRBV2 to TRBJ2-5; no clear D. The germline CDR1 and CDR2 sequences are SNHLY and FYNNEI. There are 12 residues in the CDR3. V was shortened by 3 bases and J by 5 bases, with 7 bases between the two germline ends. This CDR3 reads CASSEIRETQYF. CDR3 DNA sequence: TGTGCCAGCAGTGAGATACGGGAGACCCAGTACTTC.

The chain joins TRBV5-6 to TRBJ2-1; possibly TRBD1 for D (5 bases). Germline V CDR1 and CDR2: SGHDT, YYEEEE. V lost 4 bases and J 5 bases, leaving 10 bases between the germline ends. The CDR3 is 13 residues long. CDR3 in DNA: TGTGCCAGCAGCCCAACAGGCCACAATGAGCAGTTCTTC. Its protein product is CASSPTGHNEQFF.

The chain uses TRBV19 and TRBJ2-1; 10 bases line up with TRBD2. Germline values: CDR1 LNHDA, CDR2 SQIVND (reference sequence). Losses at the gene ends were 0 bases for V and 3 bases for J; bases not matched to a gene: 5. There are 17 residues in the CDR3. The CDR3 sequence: CASSIDRTSGNYNEQFF. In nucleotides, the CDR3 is TGTGCCAGTAGTATAGATCGCACTAGCGGGAACTACAATGAGCAGTTCTTC.

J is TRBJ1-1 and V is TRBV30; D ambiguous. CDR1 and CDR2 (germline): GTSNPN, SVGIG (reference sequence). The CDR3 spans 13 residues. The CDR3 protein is CGSKHRLNTEAFF. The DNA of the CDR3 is TGTGGGTCGAAGCACAGATTGAACACTGAAGCTTTCTTT.

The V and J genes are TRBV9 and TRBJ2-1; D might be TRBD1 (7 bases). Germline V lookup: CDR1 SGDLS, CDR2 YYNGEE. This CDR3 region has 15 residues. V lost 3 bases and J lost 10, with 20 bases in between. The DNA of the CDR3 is TGTGCCAGCAGCGCGGAGGGGGCCTCAACGCGGGAGCAGTTCTTC. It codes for CASSAEGASTREQFF.

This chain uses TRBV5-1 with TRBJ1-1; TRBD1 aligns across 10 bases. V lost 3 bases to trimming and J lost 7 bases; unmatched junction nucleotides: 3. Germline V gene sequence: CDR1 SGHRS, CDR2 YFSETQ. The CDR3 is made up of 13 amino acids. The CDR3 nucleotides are TGCGCCAGCAGCTCGACAGGGGGCCGTGAAGCTTTCTTT. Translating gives CASSSTGGREAFF.

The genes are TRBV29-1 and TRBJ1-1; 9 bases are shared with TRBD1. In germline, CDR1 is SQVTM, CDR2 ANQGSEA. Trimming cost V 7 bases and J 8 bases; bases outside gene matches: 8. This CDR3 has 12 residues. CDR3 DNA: TGCAGCGGGAGACCGGGACAGGGAGAAGCTTTCTTT. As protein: CSGRPGQGEAFF. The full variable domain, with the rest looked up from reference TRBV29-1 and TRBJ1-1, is SAVISQKPSRDICQRGTSLTIQCQVDSQVTMMFWYRQQPGQSLTLIATANQGSEATYESGFVIDKFPISRPNLTFSTLTVSNMSPEDSSIYLCSGRPGQGEAFFGQGTRLTVV.

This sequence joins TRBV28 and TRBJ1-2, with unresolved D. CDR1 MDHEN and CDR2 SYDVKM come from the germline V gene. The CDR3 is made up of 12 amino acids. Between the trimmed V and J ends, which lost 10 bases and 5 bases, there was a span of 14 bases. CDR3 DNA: TGTGCCACCGGAGGGCCCGCGTATGGCTACACCTTC. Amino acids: CATGGPAYGYTF.

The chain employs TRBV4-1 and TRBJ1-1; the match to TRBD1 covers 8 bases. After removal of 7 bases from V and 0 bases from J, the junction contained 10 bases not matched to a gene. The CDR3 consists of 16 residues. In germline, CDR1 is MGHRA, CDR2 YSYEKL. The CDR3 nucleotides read TGCGCCAGCAATCAGGGGGCCCCCCGCATGAACACTGAAGCTTTCTTT. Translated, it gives CASNQGAPRMNTEAFF.

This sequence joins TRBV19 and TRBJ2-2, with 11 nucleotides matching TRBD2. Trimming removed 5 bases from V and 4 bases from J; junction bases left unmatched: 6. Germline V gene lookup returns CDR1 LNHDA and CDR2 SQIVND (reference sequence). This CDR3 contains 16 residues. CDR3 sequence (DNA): TGTGCCAGTAGTTCACAGACTAGCGGGGCCACCGGGGAGCTGTTTTTT. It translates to CASSSQTSGATGELFF.

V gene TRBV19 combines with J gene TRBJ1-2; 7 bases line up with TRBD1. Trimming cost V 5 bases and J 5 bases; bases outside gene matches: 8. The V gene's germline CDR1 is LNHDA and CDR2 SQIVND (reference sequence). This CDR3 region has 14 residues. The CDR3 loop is CASSLRTGRYGYTF. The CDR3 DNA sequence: TGTGCCAGTAGTTTACGGACAGGCCGTTATGGCTACACCTTC.

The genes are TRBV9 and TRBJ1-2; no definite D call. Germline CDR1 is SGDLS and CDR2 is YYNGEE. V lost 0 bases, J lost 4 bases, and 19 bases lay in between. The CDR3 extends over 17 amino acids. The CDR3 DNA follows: TGTGCCAGCAGCGTAGTTCCCTCCGGGCAGGACTTCTATGGCTACACCTTC. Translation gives CASSVVPSGQDFYGYTF.

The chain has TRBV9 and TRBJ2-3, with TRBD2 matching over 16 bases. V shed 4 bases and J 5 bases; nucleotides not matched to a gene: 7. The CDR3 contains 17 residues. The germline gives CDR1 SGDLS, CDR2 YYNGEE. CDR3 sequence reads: CASSPGTSGGVRDTQYF. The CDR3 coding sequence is TGTGCCAGCAGCCCAGGGACTAGCGGGGGGGTTAGAGATACGCAGTATTTT.